This T cell receptor beta chain was retrieved from a study of a mutant IDH1 vaccine in newly diagnosed glioma. Study at large: Visits designated V12 and V13 were conducted at weeks 35 and 47, respectively.

Overall study results and limits: Alterations occurring in top peripheral T cell clonotypes seemed unrelated to pseudoprogression.

Libraries were prepared by immunoSEQ multiplex PCR; TCRdb keeps only in-frame clonotypes and omits some of them. Among fewer than 45,000 clones listed, around 91% were seen once. Details on this clone: Its cognate antigen is unknown.

Between the trimmed V and J ends, which lost 6 bases and 0 bases, there was a span of 7 bases. CDR3 size: 13 residues. The germline V gene has CDR1 SNHLY and CDR2 FYNNEI. Time point given: week 35, safety follow-up. All doses held 300 ug of mutant IDH1 20-mer peptide, with topical imiquimod. V is TRBV2 and J is TRBJ2-3; maybe TRBD1 (5 bases). This clonotype originated in a man aged 35 to 55 with glioma. Sample: PBMCs, taken from a glioma patient whose treatment included an IDH1 peptide vaccine. The CDR3 DNA is TGTGCCAGCAGAGCAGGGAGCACAGATACGCAGTATTTT. Amino acid sequence: CASRAGSTDTQYF.